Shown below are 9 T cell receptor beta chains from a single sample sequenced in a study of shared clonotypes between healthy human individuals. The naive CD8 subset, CD45RO-negative cells positively selected for CCR7, excluded terminally differentiated effector memory CD45RA+ cells. Profiled with immunoSEQ multiplex PCR; TCRdb holds only in-frame clones, not every one. The sample lists roughly 2,000,000 clones; about 95% were seen once. Sequenced input: naive CD8+ T cells sorted from blood. The receptors stem from a man younger than 35 in good health.

This clone was seen only once. The chain has TRBV27 and TRBJ2-1, with 7 nucleotides matching TRBD2. The length of the CDR3 is 15 residues. J was trimmed by 9 bases and V by 0 bases; bases with no gene match: 8. CDR1 and CDR2 (germline): MNHEY, SMNVEV (reference sequence). The CDR3 DNA follows: TGTGCCAGCAGTTTATCGAGGGGCGGGGGAGGTGAGCAGTTCTTC. This encodes CASSLSRGGGGEQFF.

The genes are TRBV7-9 and TRBJ2-5, with 7 bases identical to TRBD1. The CDR3 is made up of 16 amino acids. J gave up 11 bases and V 7 bases, and 22 bases lay outside the gene matches. Germline-derived CDR1 and CDR2 are SEHNR and FQNEAQ (reference sequence). The CDR3 sequence is CASNQGQQIREGDQYF. Here the CDR3 DNA reads TGTGCCAGCAACCAGGGACAGCAGATAAGAGAAGGGGATCAGTACTTC.

The chain is built from TRBV28 and TRBJ2-2; 7 bases fit TRBD1. From germline, CDR1 is MDHEN and CDR2 SYDVKM. After removal of 5 bases from V and 0 bases from J, the junction contained 15 bases not matched to a gene. The CDR3 is made up of 19 amino acids. The CDR3 DNA is TGTGCCAGCAGTGTCGACAGGGCCCGGCTCCACGCGAACACCGGGGAGCTGTTTTTT. Its protein is CASSVDRARLHANTGELFF.

This clone was counted a single time. The sample contains more than one DNA sequence encoding this CDR3. This sequence joins TRBV5-1 and TRBJ2-7; D ambiguous. This CDR3 comprises 14 residues. Germline V lookup: CDR1 SGHRS, CDR2 YFSETQ. The ends were cut back, 0 bases at V and 2 bases at J, with 9 bases in the middle. The CDR3: CASSLGGSAYEQYF. CDR3 coding DNA: TGCGCCAGCAGCTTGGGTGGCTCGGCCTACGAGCAGTACTTC.

The rearrangement joins TRBV5-6 to TRBJ1-2; 8 bases align to TRBD1. The CDR3 is 18 amino acids. With V trimmed by 4 bases and J by 0 bases, 14 bases remained unmatched. Germline values: CDR1 SGHDT, CDR2 YYEEEE. CDR3: CASSTPQGANSANYGYTF. In nucleotides, the CDR3 is TGTGCCAGCAGCACGCCTCAGGGGGCGAATTCGGCTAACTATGGCTACACCTTC.

The CDR3 DNA is TGTGCCAGCAGCTTAATTTTCAGCACCGGGGAGCTGTTTTTT. It is translated as CASSLIFSTGELFF. This chain connects TRBV7-3 to TRBJ2-2, with D hard to call. Trimming shortened V by 1 base and J by 4 bases, and 7 bases separated the two germline ends. Germline V gene sequence: CDR1 SGHTA, CDR2 FQGTGA. The CDR3 is 14 amino acids.

The chain has TRBV6-1 and TRBJ1-2; 7 nucleotides match TRBD1. From germline, CDR1 is MNHNS and CDR2 SASEGT. Germline trimming cut 6 bases from V and 4 bases from J; bases unmatched to any gene: 5. The CDR3 length is 13 residues. The CDR3 reads CASRGTVVYGYTF. CDR3 DNA: TGTGCCAGCAGGGGGACAGTTGTCTATGGCTACACCTTC.

The genes are TRBV4-3 and TRBJ2-3; no clear D. Germline loops: CDR1 LGHNA, CDR2 YSLEER. This CDR3 region has 17 residues. The V and J ends lost 0 bases and 2 bases respectively, with 15 bases between them. CDR3 sequence reads: CASSQDLIRNPTDTQYF. The CDR3 bases are TGCGCCAGCAGCCAAGATCTTATCAGGAACCCCACAGATACGCAGTATTTT.

The chain couples TRBV5-1 to TRBJ2-1, with 11 bases lining up with TRBD2. The CDR3 covers 18 residues. V was pared by 0 bases and J by 0 bases, with 5 bases of the junction left unmatched. From germline, CDR1 is SGHRS and CDR2 YFSETQ. CDR3 nucleotides: TGCGCCAGCAGCTTGGAAGAAACTAGCGGGAGCTCCTACAATGAGCAGTTCTTC. It yields the protein CASSLEETSGSSYNEQFF.